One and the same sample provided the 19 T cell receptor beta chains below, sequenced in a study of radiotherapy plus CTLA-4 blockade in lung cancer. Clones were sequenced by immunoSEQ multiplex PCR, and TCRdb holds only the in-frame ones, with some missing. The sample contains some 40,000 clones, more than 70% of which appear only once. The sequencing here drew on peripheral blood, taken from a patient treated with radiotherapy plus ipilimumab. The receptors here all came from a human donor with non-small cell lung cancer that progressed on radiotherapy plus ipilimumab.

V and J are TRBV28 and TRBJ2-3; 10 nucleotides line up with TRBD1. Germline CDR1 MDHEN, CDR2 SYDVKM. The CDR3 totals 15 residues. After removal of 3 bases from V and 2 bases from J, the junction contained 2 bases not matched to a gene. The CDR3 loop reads CASSFGTGVTDTQYF. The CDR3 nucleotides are TGTGCCAGCAGTTTCGGGACAGGGGTCACAGATACGCAGTATTTT.

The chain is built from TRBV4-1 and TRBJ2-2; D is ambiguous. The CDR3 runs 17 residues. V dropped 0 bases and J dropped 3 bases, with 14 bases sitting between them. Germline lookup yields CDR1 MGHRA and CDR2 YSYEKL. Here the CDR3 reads CASSQDQAFLDTGELFF. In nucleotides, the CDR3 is TGCGCCAGCAGCCAAGATCAGGCGTTCTTGGACACCGGGGAGCTGTTTTTT.

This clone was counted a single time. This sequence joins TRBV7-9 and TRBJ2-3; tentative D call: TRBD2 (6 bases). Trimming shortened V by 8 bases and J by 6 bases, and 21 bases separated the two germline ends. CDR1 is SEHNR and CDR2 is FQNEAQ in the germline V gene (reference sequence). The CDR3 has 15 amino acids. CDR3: CASGSSAGSGDTQYF. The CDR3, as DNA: TGTGCCAGCGGTTCTTCGGCAGGGAGCGGGGATACGCAGTATTTT. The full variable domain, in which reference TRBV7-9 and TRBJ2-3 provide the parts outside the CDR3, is DTGVSQNPRHKITKRGQNVTFRCDPISEHNRLYWYRQTLGQGPEFLTYFQNEAQLEKSRLLSDRFSAERPKGSFSTLEIQRTEQGDSAMYLCASGSSAGSGDTQYFGPGTRLTVL.

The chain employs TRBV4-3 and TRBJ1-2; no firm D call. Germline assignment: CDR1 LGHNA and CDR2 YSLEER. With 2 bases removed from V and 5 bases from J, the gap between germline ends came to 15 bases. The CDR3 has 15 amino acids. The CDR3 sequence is CASSQTDRSRYGYTF. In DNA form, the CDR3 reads TGCGCCAGCAGCCAAACCGACCGGAGTCGTTATGGCTACACCTTC.

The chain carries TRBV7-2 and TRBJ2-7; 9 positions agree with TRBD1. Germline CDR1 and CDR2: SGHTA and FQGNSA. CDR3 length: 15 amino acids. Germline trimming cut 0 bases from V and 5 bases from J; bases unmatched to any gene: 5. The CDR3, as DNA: TGTGCCAGCAGCTTAGCTGGGACAGGGTGGCACGAGCAGTACTTC. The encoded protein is CASSLAGTGWHEQYF.

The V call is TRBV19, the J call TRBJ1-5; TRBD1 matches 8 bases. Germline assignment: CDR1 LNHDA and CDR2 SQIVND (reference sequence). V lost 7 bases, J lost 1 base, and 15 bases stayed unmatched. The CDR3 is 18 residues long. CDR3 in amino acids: CASTPTPAGGFSNQPQHF. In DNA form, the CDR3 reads TGTGCCAGTACCCCCACCCCTGCAGGGGGCTTCAGCAATCAGCCCCAGCATTTT. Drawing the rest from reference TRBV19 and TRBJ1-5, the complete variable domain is DGGITQSPKYLFRKEGQNVTLSCEQNLNHDAMYWYRQDPGQGLRLIYYSQIVNDFQKGDIAEGYSVSREKKESFPLTVTSAQKNPTAFYLCASTPTPAGGFSNQPQHFGDGTRLSIL.

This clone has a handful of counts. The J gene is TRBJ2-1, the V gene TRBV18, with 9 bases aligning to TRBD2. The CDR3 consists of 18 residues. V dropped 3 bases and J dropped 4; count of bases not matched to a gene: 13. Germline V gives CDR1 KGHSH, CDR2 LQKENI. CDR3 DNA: TGTGCCAGCTCACCGGGACTAGCCCCCGGGTCAGGATACAATGAGCAGTTCTTC. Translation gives CASSPGLAPGSGYNEQFF.

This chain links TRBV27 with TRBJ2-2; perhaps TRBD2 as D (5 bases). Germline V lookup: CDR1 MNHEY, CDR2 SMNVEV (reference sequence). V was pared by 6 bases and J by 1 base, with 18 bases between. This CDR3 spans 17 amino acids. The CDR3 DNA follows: TGTGCCAGCAGCGGGTGGACGGCGGGTCGGAACACCGGGGAGCTGTTTTTT. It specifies CASSGWTAGRNTGELFF.

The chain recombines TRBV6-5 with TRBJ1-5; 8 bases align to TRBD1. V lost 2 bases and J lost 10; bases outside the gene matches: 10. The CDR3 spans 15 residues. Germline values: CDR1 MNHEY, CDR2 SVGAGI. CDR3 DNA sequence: TGTGCCAGCAGTTACACAGGGGGGCCTTTCACCCCCCAGCATTTT. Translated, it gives CASSYTGGPFTPQHF.

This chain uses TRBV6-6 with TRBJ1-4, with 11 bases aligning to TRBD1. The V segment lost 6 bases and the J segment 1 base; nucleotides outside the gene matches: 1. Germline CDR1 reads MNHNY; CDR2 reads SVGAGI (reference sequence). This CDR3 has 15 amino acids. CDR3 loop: CASRGQGETNEKLFF. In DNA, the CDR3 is TGTGCCAGCAGGGGACAGGGGGAAACTAATGAAAAACTGTTTTTT.

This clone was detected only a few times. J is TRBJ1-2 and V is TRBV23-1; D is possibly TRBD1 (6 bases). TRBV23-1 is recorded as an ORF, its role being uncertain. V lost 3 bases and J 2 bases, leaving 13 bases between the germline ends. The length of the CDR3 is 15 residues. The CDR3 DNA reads TGCGCCAGCAGTCAGGGGGCTAAATTAAACTATGGCTACACCTTC. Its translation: CASSQGAKLNYGYTF.

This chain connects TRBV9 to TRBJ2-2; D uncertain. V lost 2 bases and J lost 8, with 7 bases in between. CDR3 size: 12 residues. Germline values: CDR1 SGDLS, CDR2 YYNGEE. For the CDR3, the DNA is TGTGCCAGCAGCGTGCGTGCGGGGGAGCTGTTTTTT. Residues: CASSVRAGELFF.

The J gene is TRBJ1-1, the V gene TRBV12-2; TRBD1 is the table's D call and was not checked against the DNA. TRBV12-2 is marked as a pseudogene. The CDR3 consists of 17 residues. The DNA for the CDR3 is TGTGCAAGTCGCTCCCAGCTTCAATACAGGGGATCCACTGAAGCTTTCTTT. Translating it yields CASRSQLQYRGSTEAFF.

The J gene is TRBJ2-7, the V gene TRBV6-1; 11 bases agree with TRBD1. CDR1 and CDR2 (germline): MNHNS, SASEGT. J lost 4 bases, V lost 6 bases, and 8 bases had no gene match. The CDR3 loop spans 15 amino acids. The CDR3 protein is CASRDRGLSGYEQYF. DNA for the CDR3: TGTGCCAGCAGGGACAGGGGGCTTTCAGGGTACGAGCAGTACTTC.

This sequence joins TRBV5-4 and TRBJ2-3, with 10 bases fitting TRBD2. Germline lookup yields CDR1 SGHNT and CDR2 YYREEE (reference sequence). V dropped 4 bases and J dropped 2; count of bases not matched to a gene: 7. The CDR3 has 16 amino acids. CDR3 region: CASSPASGGVTDTQYF. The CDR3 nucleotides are TGTGCCAGCAGCCCAGCTAGCGGGGGAGTCACAGATACGCAGTATTTT.

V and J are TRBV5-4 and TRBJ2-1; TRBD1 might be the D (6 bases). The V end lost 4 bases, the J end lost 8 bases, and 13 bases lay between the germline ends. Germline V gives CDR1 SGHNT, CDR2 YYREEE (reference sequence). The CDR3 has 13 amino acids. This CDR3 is CASSRQGRDEQFF. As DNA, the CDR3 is TGTGCCAGCAGCCGCCAGGGGCGGGATGAGCAGTTCTTC.

CDR3 sequence: CASSQDSRTEAFF. DNA of the CDR3: TGCGCCAGCAGCCAAGATTCGCGGACTGAAGCTTTCTTT. The chain combines TRBV4-1 with TRBJ1-1; D uncertain. With 0 bases removed from V and 5 bases from J, the gap between germline ends came to 7 bases. This CDR3 has 13 amino acids. The germline CDR1 and CDR2 sequences are MGHRA and YSYEKL.

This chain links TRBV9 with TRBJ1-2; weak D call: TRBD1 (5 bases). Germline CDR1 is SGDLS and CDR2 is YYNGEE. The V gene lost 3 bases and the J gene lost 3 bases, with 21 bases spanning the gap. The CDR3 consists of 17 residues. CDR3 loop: CASSGGWWQGGDYGYTF. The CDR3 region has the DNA TGTGCCAGCAGCGGGGGTTGGTGGCAGGGAGGCGACTATGGCTACACCTTC.

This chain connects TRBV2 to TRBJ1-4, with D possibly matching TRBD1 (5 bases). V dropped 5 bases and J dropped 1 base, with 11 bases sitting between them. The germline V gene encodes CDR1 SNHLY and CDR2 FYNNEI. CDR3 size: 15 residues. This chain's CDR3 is CASSYPGGTNEKLFF. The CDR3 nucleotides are TGTGCCAGCAGTTATCCGGGGGGAACTAATGAAAAACTGTTTTTT.